The next 3 T cell receptor beta chains were all read from a single sample in a study of T cell repertoires in cytomegalovirus infection. TCRdb fed the reads into MiXCR, producing one record per CDR3 protein. The sample has 310,000 or so distinct CDR3 sequences, 17% seen once. Sequenced input: PBMCs. The receptors stem from a human donor in good health (CMV status not recorded). Some clones in this sample may be carry-over from other donors' samples.

This clonotype showed up many times. This chain joins TRBV6-5 and TRBJ1-2; tentative D call: TRBD1 (5 bases). Germline V gene sequence: CDR1 MNHEY, CDR2 SVGAGI. CDR3 length: 16 amino acids. With 0 bases removed from V and 2 bases from J, the gap between germline ends came to 13 bases. The CDR3 reads CASSYSTEGENYGYTF. The CDR3 nucleotides read TGTGCCAGCAGTTACTCGACGGAAGGGGAGAACTATGGCTACACCTTC.

The chain recombines TRBV6-2 or TRBV6-3 with TRBJ2-3, with D tentatively TRBD1 (5 bases). Germline lookup yields CDR1 MNHEY and CDR2 SVGEGT. V was pared by 4 bases and J by 0 bases, with 20 bases between. The CDR3 is 18 amino acids. As DNA, the CDR3 is TGTGCCAGCAGTTCAGTGGGGCCGTTGGGCGGAAGCACAGATACGCAGTATTTT. It specifies CASSSVGPLGGSTDTQYF.

The chain combines TRBV5-6 with TRBJ2-2; D is perhaps TRBD1 or TRBD2 (5 bases each). Germline CDR1 reads SGHDT; CDR2 reads YYEEEE. V lost 4 bases and J lost 7, with 23 bases in between. The CDR3 loop spans 17 amino acids. The CDR3, as DNA: TGTGCCAGCAGCGTCGGGCCCTACGGAACGAGGGGCGGGGAGCTGTTTTTT. Amino acids: CASSVGPYGTRGGELFF. Filled out from reference TRBV5-6 and TRBJ2-2, the complete variable domain reads DAGVTQSPTHLIKTRGQQVTLRCSPKSGHDTVSWYQQALGQGPQFIFQYYEEEERQRGNFPDRFSGHQFPNYSSELNVNALLLGDSALYLCASSVGPYGTRGGELFFGEGSRLTVL.